Sequencing of this T cell receptor beta chain was carried out in a study of shared clonotypes between healthy human individuals. Clones were read by immunoSEQ multiplex PCR, and TCRdb kept only the in-frame ones, dropping some. The data hold fewer than 1.8 million clones, with less than 99% observed a single time. Germline V gives CDR1 LNHNV, CDR2 YYDKDF (reference sequence). The J segment lost 0 bases and the V segment lost 0 bases, leaving 3 bases of the junction unmatched. The CDR3 length is 16 residues. General study points: Shared clonotypes across all four donors exceeded non-shared ones in generation probability.

In regard to this clone: Its antigen is not known. This sample also contains other DNA sequences that code for the same CDR3.

The clonotype comes from a man aged 30 to 45 in good health. This chain uses TRBV15 with TRBJ2-3; 7 bases line up with TRBD2. Sample: naive CD4+ T cells sorted from blood. Subset in this sample: CD45RA+ positively selected. CDR3 loop: CATSRDPGGSTDTQYF. DNA for the CDR3: TGTGCCACCAGCAGAGATCCGGGGGGTAGCACAGATACGCAGTATTTT.